The next 13 T cell receptor beta chains were all read from a single sample in a study of T cells in Graves' hyperthyroidism and ophthalmopathy. Using RNA transcripts as the source, TCR beta CDR3 regions were amplified. The HTBI primer set was used in a first-round RT-PCR of the TCR CDR3. MiXCR, run by TCRdb on the multiplex PCR reads, gives a single entry per CDR3 protein. The sample consists of hundreds of thousands of distinct CDR3 sequences, over 35% of them appearing once. The sample comprised blood. Receptor source: a man aged 18 to 30 with Graves' hyperthyroidism.

Concerning this clonotype: The junction differs from germline at one of its ends, possibly a read error. In DNA form, the CDR3 reads TGCAGCGTTGAATACAGGACAGGGGGCTCCTGCGAGCAGTACTTC. Residues: CSVEYRTGGSCEQYF. This chain links TRBV29-1 with TRBJ2-7; the match to TRBD1 covers 11 bases. The CDR3 runs 15 residues. Germline CDR1 SQVTM, CDR2 ANQGSEA.

The chain joins TRBV12-3 or TRBV12-4 to TRBJ2-2; no firm D call. Trimming took 4 bases from V and 0 from J, leaving 9 bases between them. The CDR3 runs to 15 residues. The CDR3 loop reads CASSSTTPNTGELFF. The CDR3 DNA reads as TGTGCCAGCAGTTCAACTACCCCGAACACCGGGGAGCTGTTTTTT.

For the CDR3, the DNA is TGTGCCTCCGCGGACGAGAACACCGGGGAGCTGTTTTTT. It translates to CASADENTGELFF. The V gene is TRBV24-1, the J gene TRBJ2-2; D is unresolved. Trimming removed 12 bases from V and 1 base from J, with 11 bases in between. The CDR3 length is 13 residues. The germline V gene encodes CDR1 KGHDR and CDR2 SFDVKD.

This clonotype was seen at least ten times. The CDR3 is CSVDGVQYTEAFF. The CDR3 region has the DNA TGCAGCGTTGACGGGGTACAATACACTGAAGCTTTCTTT. The V call is TRBV29-1, the J call TRBJ1-1; D gene unclear. The germline gives CDR1 SQVTM, CDR2 ANQGSEA. V dropped 3 bases and J dropped 3 bases, with 11 bases sitting between them. This CDR3 has 13 amino acids.

A note on this clonotype: The junction differs from germline at one of its ends, possibly a read error. The rearrangement uses TRBV10-3 and TRBJ2-7, with 8 bases lining up with TRBD1. CDR1 and CDR2 from the germline V gene are ENHRY and SYGVKD. The CDR3 loop spans 14 amino acids. CDR3 region: CASSFGTGHYEQYF. The CDR3 DNA is TGTGCCAGCAGTTTCGGGACAGGACACTACGAGCAGTACTTC.

As to this clonotype: In this CDR3 the conserved last residue, phenylalanine or tryptophan, is missing, so a read error is likely. Because the CDR3's place on the DNA is in doubt, the DNA is left out and the CDR3 is given as listed by TCRdb. The chain couples TRBV7-8 to TRBJ2-5; the table names TRBD1, a call not compared with the DNA. The CDR3 is 12 amino acids long, termini counted. The germline V gene encodes CDR1 SGHVS and CDR2 FQNEAQ. CDR3: CASSFAGTGLYT.

In its sample, this clonotype was seen a few times. J is TRBJ1-6 and V is TRBV20-1; possible D gene TRBD1, 6 bases. The CDR3 consists of 13 residues. V was clipped by 5 bases and J by 6 bases, with 11 bases between them. Germline CDR1 and CDR2: DFQATT and SNEGSKA (reference sequence). This chain's CDR3 is CSASTGFNSPLHF. The CDR3 coding sequence is TGCAGTGCTTCGACAGGATTTAATTCACCCCTCCACTTT.

With respect to this clonotype: A read error may be the cause here, since a much bigger clone is one base away. The chain uses TRBV29-1 and TRBJ1-1, with TRBD1 as a possible D gene (5 bases). The germline V gene encodes CDR1 SQVTM and CDR2 ANQGSEA. The CDR3 loop spans 10 amino acids. CDR3 in amino acids: CSVATGEALF. Here the CDR3 DNA reads TGCAGCGTTGCGACGGGGGAAGCTCTCTTT.

This clonotype came up a few times. V is TRBV9 and J is TRBJ2-5, with D maybe TRBD1 (5 bases). Deletions cut 2 bases from V and 2 bases from J, with 13 bases between. The germline CDR1 and CDR2 sequences are SGDLS and YYNGEE. This CDR3 contains 15 residues. The DNA for the CDR3 is TGTGCCAGCAGCGTTGACCTACAGGTTCAAGAGACCCAGTACTTC. It encodes CASSVDLQVQETQYF.

This clonotype was seen many times. This chain uses TRBV29-1 with TRBJ2-5; tentatively, D is TRBD1 or TRBD2 (5 bases each). This CDR3 contains 14 residues. V shed 3 bases and J shed 4 bases, with 15 bases lying between them. CDR1 and CDR2 (germline): SQVTM, ANQGSEA. The CDR3 DNA sequence: TGCAGCGTTGAGGCGGTAGGGACCGGAGAGACCCAGTACTTC. Translation gives CSVEAVGTGETQYF.

In regard to this clonotype: One junction end does not reproduce the germline sequence, and a read error may be involved. The chain employs TRBV11-2 and TRBJ2-7; D possibly matches TRBD1 or TRBD2 (5 bases each). Germline V lookup: CDR1 SGHAT, CDR2 FQNNGV. The CDR3 extends over 14 amino acids. The CDR3 reads CASSQVGVLDEQYF. In nucleotides, the CDR3 is TGCGCCAGCAGCCAAGTGGGGGTTTTGGACGAGCAGTACTTC.

To note about this clonotype: A much larger clonotype is one base distant, so this may be a read error. V is TRBV7-2 and J is TRBJ1-6; a weak D match, TRBD1 (5 bases). The germline V gene encodes CDR1 SGHTA and CDR2 FQGNSA. The CDR3 is 16 amino acids. CDR3 sequence: CAGSLLITQGGSPLHF. The CDR3 DNA follows: TGTGCCGGCAGCTTATTGATCACGCAGGGTGGTTCACCCCTCCACTTT.

This clonotype appeared a single time. It may be a read error: a sequence one base away is much more abundant. V gene TRBV29-1 combines with J gene TRBJ2-5, with TRBD2 matching 7 bases. Germline assignment: CDR1 SQVTM and CDR2 ANQGSEA. The CDR3 is 13 residues long. The DNA of the CDR3 is TGCAGCTTTGATCTGGGGGGGGAAGAGACCCAGTACTTC. Translation: CSFDLGGEETQYF.